This T cell receptor beta chain was sequenced in a study of cytomegalovirus exposure and HLA in healthy donors. Of note for this clone: Its antigen is currently unknown.

Study findings and constraints: Donor immune exposure was known only as CMV serostatus. Association of a missense DCLRE1C variant with TCR beta V- and J-gene trimming was reported in a later analysis. Confirmation in vitro established that a few CMV-associated chains were specific for CMV antigens.

The length of the CDR3 is 16 residues. PCR employed 60 Vbeta and 13 Jbeta primers. Sequencing used immunoSEQ multiplex PCR; TCRdb keeps in-frame clones, though not all of them. The table has around 140,000 clones, about two thirds seen once; the top ten hold less than 5%. The donors gave bone marrow, and they were healthy. The rearrangement links TRBV12-2 to TRBJ2-3; TRBD2, the D gene given by the table, was not confirmed from the DNA. TRBV12-2 is tagged as a pseudogene. The clonotype was recovered from a man in his fifties in good health and CMV-seropositive. The sequenced material came from PBMCs. CDR3 sequence reads: CASRLGGVRDTDTQYF. Written as DNA, the CDR3 is TGTGCAAGTCGCTTAGGCGGGGTAAGGGACACAGATACGCAGTATTTT.